This is a list of T cell receptor beta chains from one sample in a study of technical replicates of blood from several donors. Here immunoSEQ multiplex PCR was the method, and the copy in TCRdb shows in-frame clones only, minus some. Of tens of thousands of clones listed, more than 90% are singletons. The sequenced material came from PBMCs. These receptors were obtained from a human donor in good health. Some clones in this sample may be carry-over from other donors' samples. CDR3s include the opening cysteine and the closing phenylalanine or tryptophan. Size is omitted from some rows. Given values are once, few, many or a class for expanded clones.

clone_size | v_call | cdr3_length | cdr3_aa
. | TRBV27 | 14 | CASSGQTMNTEAFF
. | TRBV6-1 | 12 | CASFASGYEQYF
. | TRBV7-2 | 16 | CASSLVGTGAIGTQYF
. | TRBV7-2 | 14 | CASSLRERRDEQYF
. | TRBV6-6 | 13 | CASGQGGNYGYTF
few | TRBV2 | 14 | CASSDLSGVQPQHF
once | TRBV9 | 16 | CASSSSGISGYDEQYF
. | TRBV10-3 | 14 | CAISAAGYTDTQYF
. | TRBV6-6 | 15 | CASSAGQDFDYGYTF
. | TRBV19 | 16 | CASTRGVAGGQDTQYF
. | TRBV7-9 | 13 | CASSLTDNYGYTF
. | TRBV9 | 14 | CASPGGGPPWTQYF
. | TRBV5-5 | 13 | CASSLAPGQEQYF
. | TRBV9 | 15 | CASSVAGTGGEKLFF
. | TRBV18 | 13 | CASSRQTNTEAFF
. | TRBV11-3 | 12 | CASSTGTGELFF
. | TRBV30 | 14 | CAWRVAWGDYGYTF
. | TRBV2 | 13 | CASSVFGGWEQYF
. | TRBV7-9 | 12 | CASSLVRYEQYF
. | TRBV19 | 14 | CASSSPDRGREQFF
. | TRBV1 | 15 | CTSSHGRGGNQPQHF
. | TRBV7-9 | 15 | CASSPQGAGANVLTF
. | TRBV5-1 | 16 | CASSLANRGPGSPLHF
. | TRBV7-9 | 14 | CASSRTSGSPEQYF
. | TRBV5-4 | 15 | CASRTSGGGPDTQYF
once | TRBV18 | 14 | CASSPIFGSYGYTF
. | TRBV6-4 | 16 | CASSERTSGDYNEQFF
. | TRBV5-1 | 18 | CASSLSMAGLRGTDTQYF
. | TRBV10-1 | 10 | CASPGNTIYF
. | TRBV19 | 18 | CASSMTLGGGRLNQPQHF
. | TRBV19 | 15 | CASSIVGRASDTQYF
. | TRBV7-8 | 14 | CASSARQGLYEQYF
. | TRBV5-4 | 17 | CASSLVGRGKNTGELFF
. | TRBV2 | 14 | CASSESSGRETQYF
. | TRBV6-1 | 17 | CASSEVGRGNSNQPQHF
. | TRBV29-1 | 13 | CSVGTDRGNIQYF
. | TRBV7-9 | 14 | CASSSGRGNTEAFF
. | TRBV4-3 | 15 | CASSQVSGDSYEQYF
. | TRBV18 | 17 | CASSLFLSGGSGNEQFF
. | TRBV15 | 12 | CATNSGDNEQFF
. | TRBV11-2 | 16 | CASSSISGRVDYEQYF
. | TRBV19 | 13 | CASSDGVESGYTF
. | TRBV11-2 | 13 | CASSLRSSYEQYF
. | TRBV2 | 16 | CASRQTEAPSGNTIYF
. | TRBV20-1 | 11 | CSAPERREQFF